This T cell receptor (beta chain) was retrieved from a study of blood T cell repertoires in COVID-19 (dated by TCRdb to 2018 to 2020). Study-wide context: Collaborator samples came from the United States, Italy and Spain and covered acute and convalescent phases of COVID-19. The material from the prospective study consisted of cDNA or gDNA derived from T cells, B-cell-depleted T cells, or PBMCs. The repertoires were released in a freely available public database meant as a resource for research on the immune response to SARS-CoV-2. Samples came from the ongoing ImmuneRACE study (first 160 participants) plus 1,254 subjects from 6 global collaborators. Deeply sampled blood TCRbeta repertoires from subjects exposed to, actively infected with, or recovered from COVID-19 were included in the dataset. The sample metadata nearly always contained a de-identified subject ID, COVID-19 status, age in years and sex. HLA class I and class II types, where available, came from metadata supplied by the sample provider rather than from assay-based typing.

The CDR3 sequence holds 16 residues, the cysteine and phenylalanine included. The sequence is cut down to CDR3 DNA, 48 bases in frame from base 1. The germline V gene supplies CDR1 SGHRS and CDR2 YFSETQ. V drops 0 bases and J drops 3 bases, leaving 15 bases in between. The collaborating institutions used their own protocols to collect whole blood in K2EDTA tubes. For TCRbeta analysis, collaborators shipped samples in one of three forms: frozen whole blood, isolated PBMCs, or DNA extracted from either of those sample types. Concerning this clone itself: What antigen it recognizes has not been identified. No quality values exist for individual bases; no much larger clone is one base distant.

The immunoSEQ Assay, a bias-controlled multiplex PCR, was used to amplify TCRbeta CDR3 regions from genomic DNA. The source study handled its data this way. The number of nucleated cells in each sample was estimated from the amplification of reference gene primers within the assay. Sequence reads were collapsed and filtered to measure the absolute abundance of every unique TCRbeta CDR3 rearrangement. For each sample, productive Simpson clonality was calculated as the square root of Simpson's diversity index across productive rearrangements. Imported from immuneACCESS, the table was reduced by TCRdb to in-frame sequences with V and J called. These copies leave out some clones; in studies compared against another copy, an unresolved V gene accounts for under half, and the cause of the remainder is not known. That table is the source of V, J and clone size, and D and trimming were worked out from the DNA. The sample has some 300,000 clones on record, 70% to 90% of them singletons. The ten largest make up 1% to 1.5% of the sample.

General conclusions and limits of the study: How much clinical and demographic metadata was included differed by source and by participant, and the metadata was provided uncurated.

The rearranged segments are TRBV5-1 and TRBJ1-1, with the D gene call left open. The source of this sequence is a man in his 70s with acute or convalescent COVID-19. The specimen was peripheral blood. The nucleotide sequence reads as follows: TGCGCCAGCAGCTTGGCCAGTGAGGTCGGGGACACTGAAGCTTTCTTT. Protein translation: CASSLASEVGDTEAFF. The CDR3, completed at both ends by the reference TRBV5-1 and TRBJ1-1 genes, gives the full variable domain KAGVTQTPRYLIKTRGQQVTLSCSPISGHRSVSWYQQTPGQGLQFLFEYFSETQRNKGNFPGRFSGRQFSNSRSEMNVSTLELGDSALYLCASSLASEVGDTEAFFGQGTRLTVV.